The entry that follows covers one T cell receptor (beta chain) sequence. Its specificity is not known. The multiple sclerosis controls were treatment-naive patients with relapsing-remitting disease that was stable or active. Bulk CD8+ and CD4+ cells came from magnetic negative isolation; CD8+ TEMRA by FACS. The data derive from a study of CD8 T cells in Susac syndrome. Study outcomes and limitations: Individuals included in the TCR sequencing and HLA analysis were acknowledged by the study to be relatively few in number.

The CDR3 is 13 residues long. Trimming took off 0 bases at V and 7 bases at J, with 9 bases between the two ends. Germline V gene data show CDR1 as MNHEY and CDR2 as SVGEGT. After extraction with the RNeasy kit, about 0.45 to 1 ug of the RNA was reverse transcribed using random hexamers. TCRdb independently ran MiXCR on the immunoSEQ multiplex PCR reads; one entry per CDR3 protein. The table includes 200,000 to 250,000 distinct CDR3 sequences, around 93% detected once. What was sequenced was CD4+ T cells from PBMCs. The rearrangement joins TRBV6-2 or TRBV6-3 to TRBJ1-2; D gene ambiguous. The sequence was obtained from a human donor with multiple sclerosis. CDR3 in amino acids: CASSYSGGAGYTF. The CDR3 DNA reads as TGTGCCAGCAGTTACTCCGGAGGAGCTGGCTACACCTTC.